The following is a TCR beta chain sequence with its context. Its antigen remains undetermined. Base qualities were left out, and no much larger clone turns up one base away. The entry originates in a study of blood T cell repertoires in COVID-19 (dated by TCRdb to about 2020). Study-level background: The collaborator samples originated in the United States, Italy and Spain and spanned the acute and convalescent phases of COVID-19. The dataset comprised deeply sampled blood TCRbeta repertoires from subjects exposed to, actively infected with, or recovered from COVID-19. The repertoires were made available in a free public database intended to serve as a resource for research on the immune response to SARS-CoV-2. The sample metadata nearly always contained a de-identified subject ID, COVID-19 status, age in years and sex. Where available, HLA class I and class II types were obtained from metadata supplied by the sample provider rather than from assay-based typing. The samples were drawn from two sources: the first 160 participants of the ongoing ImmuneRACE study, and fewer than 1,500 subjects contributed by 6 global collaborators. The prospective study material was composed of cDNA or gDNA derived from T cells, B-cell-depleted T cells, or PBMCs. The paper's findings and limits, for the study overall: How much clinical and demographic metadata was included differed by source and by participant, and the metadata was provided uncurated.

Counted from cysteine to phenylalanine, this CDR3 has 11 amino acids. The read is trimmed to its CDR3 DNA, 33 bases read in frame from base 1. Reading the germline V gene (reference sequence) gives CDR1 WNHNN and CDR2 SYGVQD. V sheds 4 bases and J sheds 11 bases, leaving 11 bases between their ends. TCRbeta CDR3 regions were amplified from genomic DNA using the immunoSEQ Assay, a bias-controlled multiplex PCR. As for the authors' bioinformatics: The number of nucleated cells in each sample was estimated by amplification of reference gene primers within the assay. To quantify the absolute abundance of each unique TCRbeta CDR3 rearrangement, sequence reads were collapsed and filtered. Productive Simpson clonality was computed per sample as the square root of Simpson's diversity index over productive rearrangements. TCRdb carries this immuneACCESS record with in-frame sequences only. Its versions omit some clonotypes, under half of them owing to an unresolved V gene in the studies checked, with the rest unexplained. V and J calls and clone size follow that table, whereas D and trimming were derived from the DNA. For this sample there are more than 400,000 clones; 90% appear just once. The ten biggest clones cover 0.55% to 0.75% of the sample.

Participants in the prospective study were enrolled through a virtual design, were aged roughly 18 to 100 years, and lived in fewer than 30 United States geographic areas. In the prospective study, participants were assigned to cohorts based on the clinical history participants reported in a screening survey and a study questionnaire. ImmuneRACE Cohort 3 recovered participants were defined by two consecutive negative NP/OP PCR tests, healthcare professional clearance, or symptom resolution. Mobile phlebotomists in the prospective study collected whole blood, serum and a nasopharyngeal or oropharyngeal swab from every participant. Over a roughly 2-month period, participants in the prospective study had the option of providing additional blood draws and questionnaires. Prospective study blood samples were shipped either frozen or at room temperature before DNA extraction.

The sequenced material came from PBMCs or T cells enriched from blood (not recorded which). This clonotype was obtained from a man in his late teens or twenties who had recovered from COVID-19. This receptor chain uses TRBV10-1 and TRBJ1-1; TRBD1 might be the D gene, on 6 matching bases. For the CDR3, the sequence is CASSAGTTAFF. The DNA sequence is as follows: TGCGCCAGCAGTGCCGGGACAACGGCTTTCTTT.